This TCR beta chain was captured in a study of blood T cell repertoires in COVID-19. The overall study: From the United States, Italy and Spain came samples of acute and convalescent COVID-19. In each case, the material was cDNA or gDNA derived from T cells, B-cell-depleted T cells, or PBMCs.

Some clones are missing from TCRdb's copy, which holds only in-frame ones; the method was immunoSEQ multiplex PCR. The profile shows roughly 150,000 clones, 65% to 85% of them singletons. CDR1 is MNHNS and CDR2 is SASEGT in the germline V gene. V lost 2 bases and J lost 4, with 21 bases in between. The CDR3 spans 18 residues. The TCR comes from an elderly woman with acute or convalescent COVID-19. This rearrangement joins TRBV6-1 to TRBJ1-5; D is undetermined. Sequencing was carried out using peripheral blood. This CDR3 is CASSEWPRTERANQPQHF. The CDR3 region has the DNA TGTGCCAGCAGTGAATGGCCCCGGACGGAGAGGGCTAATCAGCCCCAGCATTTT.